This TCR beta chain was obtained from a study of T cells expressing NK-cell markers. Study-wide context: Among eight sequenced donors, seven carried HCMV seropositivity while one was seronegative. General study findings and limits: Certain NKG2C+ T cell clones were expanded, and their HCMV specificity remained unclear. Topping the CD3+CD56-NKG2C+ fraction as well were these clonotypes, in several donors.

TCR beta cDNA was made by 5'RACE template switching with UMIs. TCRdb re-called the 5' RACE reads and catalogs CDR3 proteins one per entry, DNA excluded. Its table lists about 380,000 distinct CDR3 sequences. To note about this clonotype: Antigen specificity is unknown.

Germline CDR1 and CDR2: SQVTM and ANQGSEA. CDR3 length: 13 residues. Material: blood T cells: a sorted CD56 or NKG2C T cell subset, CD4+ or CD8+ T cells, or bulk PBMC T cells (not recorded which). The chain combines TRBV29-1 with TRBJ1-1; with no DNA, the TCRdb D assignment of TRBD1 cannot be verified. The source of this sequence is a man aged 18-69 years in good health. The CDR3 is CSVEGHPNTEAFF.